This T cell receptor (beta chain) was sequenced during a study of shared clonotypes between healthy human individuals. Germline V lookup: CDR1 SGHAT, CDR2 FQNNGV. CDR3 length equals 14 residues. V lost 5 bases, J lost 2 bases, and 6 bases stayed unmatched. This clone was detected once. Data came from immunoSEQ multiplex PCR; TCRdb stores just in-frame clones and leaves some out. This table has under 850,000 clones, 80% to 95% appearing once. Naive CD8 isolation took CD45RO-negative cells positively selected for CCR7 and excluded terminally differentiated effector memory CD45RA+ cells. The chain combines TRBV11-2 with TRBJ2-7, with 7 bases lining up with TRBD1. This TCR was sampled from a man aged 25 to 45 in good health. The material sequenced was naive CD8+ T cells sorted from blood. CDR3 DNA: TGTGCCAGCAGCGGGTCCGGGACAGCCTACGAGCAGTACTTC. It yields the protein CASSGSGTAYEQYF.